This TCR beta chain was observed in a study of shared clonotypes between healthy human individuals. CDR3 length: 17 amino acids. Germline CDR1 reads WSHSY; CDR2 reads SAAADI. V lost 0 bases and J lost 0; bases outside the gene matches: 4. With respect to this clone: Its antigen is undetermined.

The sorted-subset replicate PCRs were given around 190 ng DNA, which is 31,000 or so T cell genomes. Measured with immunoSEQ multiplex PCR; TCRdb has only the in-frame clones, and not every one. The table has around 2.3 million clones, roughly 95% seen once. Study outcomes and limitations: As a rule, naive subsets had a larger estimated richness than memory subsets.

The TCR originated in a young man in good health. Sequenced input: naive CD4+ T cells sorted from blood. The subset denotes: CD45RA+ positively selected. The V call is TRBV10-2, the J call TRBJ2-3; 9 bases agree with TRBD2. The CDR3 bases are TGCGCCAGCAGTGAGTCTACTAGCGGGCCTAGCACAGATACGCAGTATTTT. This gives the protein CASSESTSGPSTDTQYF.